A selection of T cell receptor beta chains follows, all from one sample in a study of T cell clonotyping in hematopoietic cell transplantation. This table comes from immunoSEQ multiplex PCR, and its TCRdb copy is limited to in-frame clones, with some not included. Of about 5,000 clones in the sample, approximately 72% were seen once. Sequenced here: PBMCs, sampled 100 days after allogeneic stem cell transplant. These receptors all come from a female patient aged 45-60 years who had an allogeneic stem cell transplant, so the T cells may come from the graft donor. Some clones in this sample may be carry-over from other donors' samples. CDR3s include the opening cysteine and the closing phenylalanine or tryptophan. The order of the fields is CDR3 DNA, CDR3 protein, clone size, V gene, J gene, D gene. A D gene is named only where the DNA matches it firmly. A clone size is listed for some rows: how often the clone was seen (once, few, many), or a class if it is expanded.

CDR3nt: TGTGCCAGCAGCCTAACCGGTGAGCAGTTCTTC
CDR3aa: CASSLTGEQFF
abundance: .
v_gene: TRBV4-2
j_gene: TRBJ2-1
d_gene: .

CDR3nt: TGTGCCTGGAGGCAGGAAACCTACGAGCAGTACTTC
CDR3aa: CAWRQETYEQYF
abundance: .
v_gene: TRBV30
j_gene: TRBJ2-7
d_gene: .

CDR3nt: TGTGCCAGCAACGGCGGGAGATCGAATACGCAGTATTTT
CDR3aa: CASNGGRSNTQYF
abundance: .
v_gene: TRBV2
j_gene: TRBJ2-3
d_gene: TRBD2

CDR3nt: TGTGCCAGCAGTGTAGGGAGCCCAAAACAGTACTTC
CDR3aa: CASSVGSPKQYF
abundance: .
v_gene: TRBV2
j_gene: TRBJ2-5
d_gene: .

CDR3nt: TGTGCCAGCAGCTCGGATCCGGCGCCAGGCAACACCATATATTTT
CDR3aa: CASSSDPAPGNTIYF
abundance: .
v_gene: TRBV5-4
j_gene: TRBJ1-3
d_gene: .

CDR3nt: TGTGCCAGCAGCTTAATGCCGACCGGGGAGCTGTTTTTT
CDR3aa: CASSLMPTGELFF
abundance: .
v_gene: TRBV7-2
j_gene: TRBJ2-2
d_gene: .

CDR3nt: TGTGCCAGCAGCTTTGACAGGGGCTACGAGCAGTACTTC
CDR3aa: CASSFDRGYEQYF
abundance: .
v_gene: TRBV5-4
j_gene: TRBJ2-7
d_gene: TRBD1

CDR3nt: TGTGCCAGCAGCTTGCAACAGGGGGCTTACGAGCAGTACTTC
CDR3aa: CASSLQQGAYEQYF
abundance: .
v_gene: TRBV7-2
j_gene: TRBJ2-7
d_gene: TRBD1

CDR3nt: TGTGCCAGCTCACCACGTTTACATGGCTACACCTTC
CDR3aa: CASSPRLHGYTF
abundance: .
v_gene: TRBV18
j_gene: TRBJ1-2
d_gene: .

CDR3nt: TGTGCCAGCAGCCGTCACTCTGGGGCCAACGTCCTGACTTTC
CDR3aa: CASSRHSGANVLTF
abundance: .
v_gene: TRBV28
j_gene: TRBJ2-6
d_gene: .

CDR3nt: TGTGCCACCAGTTACCGGGACTACAATGAGCAGTTCTTC
CDR3aa: CATSYRDYNEQFF
abundance: .
v_gene: TRBV15
j_gene: TRBJ2-1
d_gene: .

CDR3nt: TGTGCCAGCAGCCAAGCCCCCGGGACAGCTCTAACTAACTTCTTATACGAGCAGTACTTC
CDR3aa: CASSQAPGTALTNFLYEQYF
abundance: .
v_gene: TRBV14
j_gene: TRBJ2-7
d_gene: TRBD1

CDR3nt: TGTGCCAGCAGTCCCTCCGGGACAGCGAATGAAAAACTGTTTTTT
CDR3aa: CASSPSGTANEKLFF
abundance: .
v_gene: TRBV6-6
j_gene: TRBJ1-4
d_gene: TRBD1

CDR3nt: TGTGCCAGCAGCTTAAAGGGGGACAGGAACACTGAAGCTTTCTTT
CDR3aa: CASSLKGDRNTEAFF
abundance: .
v_gene: TRBV7-9
j_gene: TRBJ1-1
d_gene: TRBD1

CDR3nt: TGTGCCAGCACCTACCCCGATCCGGGGGGCACAGATACGCAGTATTTT
CDR3aa: CASTYPDPGGTDTQYF
abundance: .
v_gene: TRBV28
j_gene: TRBJ2-3
d_gene: .

CDR3nt: TGTGCCAGCTCACCAAACGGCTATGGCTACACCTTC
CDR3aa: CASSPNGYGYTF
abundance: medium-sized
v_gene: TRBV18
j_gene: TRBJ1-2
d_gene: .

CDR3nt: TGTGCCAGCAGCACCCCGACAGGGGGAGCAGATACGCAGTATTTT
CDR3aa: CASSTPTGGADTQYF
abundance: .
v_gene: TRBV9
j_gene: TRBJ2-3
d_gene: TRBD1

CDR3nt: TGTGCCAGCAGTTACGCCGGGACAGGGAATCAGCCCCAGCATTTT
CDR3aa: CASSYAGTGNQPQHF
abundance: .
v_gene: TRBV6-6
j_gene: TRBJ1-5
d_gene: TRBD1

CDR3nt: TGTGCCTGGAGAATACCGGGCCTCTACGATGGCGCCTATGGCTACACCTTC
CDR3aa: CAWRIPGLYDGAYGYTF
abundance: .
v_gene: TRBV30
j_gene: TRBJ1-2
d_gene: .

CDR3nt: TGTGCCAGCAGTGAGAACGAGAATCAGCCCCAGCATTTT
CDR3aa: CASSENENQPQHF
abundance: .
v_gene: TRBV6-4
j_gene: TRBJ1-5
d_gene: .

CDR3nt: TGTGCCAGCTTCGCGGACAGGGTGGGGGAGCAGTACTTC
CDR3aa: CASFADRVGEQYF
abundance: .
v_gene: TRBV18
j_gene: TRBJ2-7
d_gene: TRBD1

CDR3nt: TGTGCCAGCAGCTTTCCCGGGACGGTAAGACTACTAGAGAATCTTTCCTACGAGCAGTACTTC
CDR3aa: CASSFPGTVRLLENLSYEQYF
abundance: .
v_gene: TRBV21-1
j_gene: TRBJ2-7
d_gene: .

CDR3nt: TGTGCCTGGAGTGGACAGCTAGGCTACACCTTC
CDR3aa: CAWSGQLGYTF
abundance: .
v_gene: TRBV30
j_gene: TRBJ1-2
d_gene: .

CDR3nt: TGTGCCAGCAGCATCCAGGGAGCAGCTCGTGAGCAGTTCTTC
CDR3aa: CASSIQGAAREQFF
abundance: .
v_gene: TRBV7-3
j_gene: TRBJ2-1
d_gene: .